The 19 T cell receptor beta chains given below trace back to one sample, sequenced in a study of cytomegalovirus exposure and HLA in healthy donors. The repertoire was sequenced with immunoSEQ multiplex PCR; TCRdb's copy has only in-frame clones and lacks some. This table holds approximately 270,000 clones, 90% found once. Sequencing was performed on PBMCs. The receptors originated from a woman aged 18-29 years in good health and CMV-seronegative.

V is TRBV27 and J is TRBJ1-6, with D hard to call. Trimming pared 4 bases from V and 8 bases from J, leaving 9 bases between. The germline V gene encodes CDR1 MNHEY and CDR2 SMNVEV (reference sequence). The CDR3 is made up of 13 amino acids. CDR3 protein: CASSWAGDSPLHF. CDR3 sequence (DNA): TGTGCCAGCAGTTGGGCAGGTGATTCACCCCTCCACTTT.

The J gene is TRBJ2-1, the V gene TRBV6-5, with TRBD1 matching over 12 bases. The junction had 8 bases not matched to a gene; V was cut back by 6 bases and J by 14 bases. Germline V gene lookup returns CDR1 MNHEY and CDR2 SVGAGI. CDR3 length: 13 residues. The chain's CDR3 is CASRFRDRGLKFF. The CDR3 DNA is TGTGCCAGCAGATTCCGGGACAGGGGGCTCAAGTTCTTC.

This clone occurred once. The chain has TRBV30 and TRBJ1-4; a weak D match, TRBD1 (5 bases). CDR1 is GTSNPN, CDR2 SVGIG, per germline (reference sequence). The V gene lost 7 bases and the J gene lost 4 bases, with 10 bases spanning the gap. There are 12 residues in the CDR3. The CDR3 sequence: CALGLDNEKLFF. The CDR3 DNA sequence: TGTGCCTTGGGACTGGATAATGAAAAACTGTTTTTT.

The V gene is TRBV27, the J gene TRBJ1-2, with a possible D match to TRBD1 (5 bases). The germline V and J ends were trimmed by 3 bases and 4 bases, with 9 bases remaining between them. The V gene's germline CDR1 is MNHEY and CDR2 SMNVEV (reference sequence). The CDR3 covers 13 residues. The CDR3: CASSFRASYGYTF. The CDR3 coding sequence is TGTGCCAGCAGTTTCAGGGCGAGCTATGGCTACACCTTC.

The chain links TRBV11-2 to TRBJ1-3, with TRBD1 matching 9 bases. The V gene end was trimmed by 4 bases and the J gene end by 1 base; junction bases not matched to a gene: 8. Germline lookup yields CDR1 SGHAT and CDR2 FQNNGV. The CDR3 covers 17 residues. This chain's CDR3 is CASSSPGQGKSGNTIYF. The CDR3 coding sequence is TGTGCCAGCAGCTCTCCGGGACAGGGCAAGTCTGGAAACACCATATATTTT.

The rearrangement uses TRBV15 and TRBJ2-3; D uncertain. Germline CDR1 is LNHNV and CDR2 is YYDKDF (reference sequence). This CDR3 has 13 amino acids. V was cut by 0 bases and J by 5 bases, with 6 bases left in between. The CDR3 DNA reads as TGTGCCACCAGCAGAGACTTAGTAGATACGCAGTATTTT. This gives the protein CATSRDLVDTQYF.

The chain joins TRBV27 to TRBJ2-5; 9 nucleotides line up with TRBD1. V trimming: 10 bases; J trimming: 7 bases; junction bases outside the gene matches: 13. This CDR3 region has 14 residues. Germline V gene data show CDR1 as MNHEY and CDR2 as SMNVEV (reference sequence). Here the CDR3 DNA reads TGTGCCACCGCCCCGGACAGGGGCCGGGGGACCCAGTACTTC. This codes for CATAPDRGRGTQYF.

The rearrangement links TRBV4-1 to TRBJ1-1; maybe TRBD1 (5 bases). V was trimmed by 3 bases and J by 3 bases, leaving 11 bases between them. The germline V gene encodes CDR1 MGHRA and CDR2 YSYEKL. The CDR3 has 14 residues. The CDR3 bases are TGCGCCAGCAGCCAGATAGGGGAGGACACTGAAGCTTTCTTT. This codes for CASSQIGEDTEAFF.

The chain links TRBV5-1 to TRBJ2-3, with a possible D match to TRBD2 (6 bases). The CDR3 has 15 amino acids. V was shortened by 4 bases and J by 2 bases, with 14 bases between the two germline ends. From germline, CDR1 is SGHRS and CDR2 YFSETQ. In DNA, the CDR3 is TGCGCCAGCAGCCTAAGTGGCGGGGCCACAGATACGCAGTATTTT. This gives the protein CASSLSGGATDTQYF.

The chain carries TRBV9 and TRBJ2-1, with TRBD2 identical over 10 bases. Germline V gene data show CDR1 as SGDLS and CDR2 as YYNGEE. The V gene end was trimmed by 0 bases and the J gene end by 8 bases; junction bases not matched to a gene: 11. CDR3 length: 17 amino acids. In DNA form, the CDR3 reads TGTGCCAGCAGCGTAGCTTTGAGCGGGGGGGCCTATGATGAGCAGTTCTTC. Residues: CASSVALSGGAYDEQFF.

This rearrangement joins TRBV29-1 to TRBJ2-5; TRBD1 is a possible D gene (6 bases). Germline CDR1 SQVTM, CDR2 ANQGSEA. Between the trimmed V and J ends, which lost 4 bases and 3 bases, there was a span of 12 bases. This CDR3 region has 13 residues. The CDR3 bases are TGCAGCGTTGGGCAGGACAGAGAAGAGACCCAGTACTTC. This gives the protein CSVGQDREETQYF.

V is TRBV10-2 and J is TRBJ1-1, with 9 bases lining up with TRBD1. Trimming took 7 bases from V and 7 from J; bases not matched to a gene: 7. CDR3 length equals 13 residues. Germline assignment: CDR1 WSHSY and CDR2 SAAADI. CDR3 in amino acids: CASNGQGRGEAFF. CDR3 in DNA: TGCGCCAGCAACGGACAGGGGCGGGGTGAAGCTTTCTTT.

CDR3 region: CASTSGVSSNQPQHF. The CDR3 nucleotides read TGTGCCAGTACCTCAGGGGTTTCTAGCAATCAGCCCCAGCATTTT. The J gene is TRBJ1-5, the V gene TRBV19; D is perhaps TRBD1 (6 bases). CDR3 length: 15 amino acids. From germline, CDR1 is LNHDA and CDR2 SQIVND (reference sequence). The V end was cut by 7 bases, the J end by 0 bases, with 13 bases between.

This chain uses TRBV5-3 with TRBJ2-1; 11 bases agree with TRBD2. TRBV5-3 belongs to the ORF category, with a function that is uncertain. Trimming cost V 6 bases and J 2 bases; bases outside gene matches: 10. The CDR3 spans 17 residues. The CDR3 here is CARIRLAGKPTYNEQFF. CDR3 in DNA: TGTGCCAGAATCCGACTAGCGGGGAAACCCACCTACAATGAGCAGTTCTTC.

V and J are TRBV7-9 and TRBJ2-7; D unresolved. The ends were cut back, 8 bases at V and 1 base at J, with 12 bases in the middle. The germline V gene has CDR1 SEHNR and CDR2 FQNEAQ (reference sequence). The CDR3 has 13 residues. Here the CDR3 DNA reads TGTGCCAGCTCGCATCGAACTTCCTACGAGCAGTACTTC. It is translated as CASSHRTSYEQYF.

The V call is TRBV7-9, the J call TRBJ2-3; TRBD2 matches at 8 bases. The V gene's germline CDR1 is SEHNR and CDR2 FQNEAQ (reference sequence). CDR3 size: 16 residues. After removal of 5 bases from V and 1 base from J, the junction contained 8 bases not matched to a gene. The DNA of the CDR3 is TGTGCCAGCAGCCTGGCGCCGGGACTAGGCACAGATACGCAGTATTTT. This sequence encodes CASSLAPGLGTDTQYF.

The rearrangement joins TRBV11-1 to TRBJ2-2, with unresolved D. Germline values: CDR1 SGHAT, CDR2 FQDESV (reference sequence). Trimming took off 2 bases at V and 5 bases at J, with 6 bases between the two ends. The CDR3 length is 13 residues. The chain's CDR3 is CASSLSFTGELFF. The CDR3 bases are TGTGCCAGCAGCTTATCTTTTACCGGGGAGCTGTTTTTT.

The V call is TRBV11-2, the J call TRBJ1-2; TRBD1 aligns across 7 bases. Germline V gives CDR1 SGHAT, CDR2 FQNNGV. The length of the CDR3 is 13 residues. V trimming: 3 bases; J trimming: 4 bases; junction bases outside the gene matches: 2. Here the CDR3 reads CASSLGQIYGYTF. In DNA, the CDR3 is TGTGCCAGCAGCTTGGGACAGATCTATGGCTACACCTTC.

The chain links TRBV2 to TRBJ2-3; D call uncertain. Between the trimmed V and J ends, which lost 2 bases and 3 bases, there was a span of 3 bases. The germline V gene has CDR1 SNHLY and CDR2 FYNNEI. This CDR3 has 12 residues. CDR3 protein: CASSESTDTQYF. The CDR3 region has the DNA TGTGCCAGCAGTGAATCGACAGATACGCAGTATTTT.